The subject of this entry is one T cell receptor beta chain. The data are from a study of blood T cell repertoires in COVID-19. Libraries were prepared by immunoSEQ multiplex PCR; TCRdb keeps only in-frame clonotypes and omits some of them. The data show roughly 140,000 clones, roughly 86% seen once. The CDR3 has 14 amino acids. Germline V CDR1 and CDR2: MNHEY, SVGAGI. V was pared by 6 bases and J by 4 bases, with 6 bases of the junction left unmatched. This TCR came from a man between 70 and 80 years old with acute or convalescent COVID-19. Input material: peripheral blood. This chain joins TRBV6-5 and TRBJ1-3, with TRBD1 matching over 7 bases. This CDR3 is CASSEGALGNTIYF. DNA for the CDR3: TGTGCCAGCAGCGAGGGGGCCCTGGGAAACACCATATATTTT.